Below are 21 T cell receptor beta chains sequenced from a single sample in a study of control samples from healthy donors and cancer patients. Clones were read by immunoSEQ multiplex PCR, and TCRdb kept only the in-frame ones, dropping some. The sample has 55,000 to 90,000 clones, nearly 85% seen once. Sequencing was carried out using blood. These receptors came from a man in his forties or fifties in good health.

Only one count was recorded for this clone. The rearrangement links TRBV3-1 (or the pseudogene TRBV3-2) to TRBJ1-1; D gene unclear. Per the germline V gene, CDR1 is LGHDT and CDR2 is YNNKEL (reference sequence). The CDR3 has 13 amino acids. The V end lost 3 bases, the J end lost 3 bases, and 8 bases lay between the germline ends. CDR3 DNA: TGTGCCAGCAGCCAGGGGATCGACACTGAAGCTTTCTTT. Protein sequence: CASSQGIDTEAFF.

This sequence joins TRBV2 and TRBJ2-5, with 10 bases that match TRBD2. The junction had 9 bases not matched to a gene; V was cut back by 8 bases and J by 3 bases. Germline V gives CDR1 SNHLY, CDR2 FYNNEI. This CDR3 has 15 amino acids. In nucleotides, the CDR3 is TGTGCCAGCGTTTTTAGACTAGCGGGTAAAGAGACCCAGTACTTC. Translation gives CASVFRLAGKETQYF.

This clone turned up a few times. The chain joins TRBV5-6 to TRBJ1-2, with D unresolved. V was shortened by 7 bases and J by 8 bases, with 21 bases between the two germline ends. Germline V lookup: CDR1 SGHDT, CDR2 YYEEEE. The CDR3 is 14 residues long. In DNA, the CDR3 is TGTGCCAGCTGTTATGGCTCAGAGGGAGGGGGCTACACCTTC. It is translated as CASCYGSEGGGYTF.

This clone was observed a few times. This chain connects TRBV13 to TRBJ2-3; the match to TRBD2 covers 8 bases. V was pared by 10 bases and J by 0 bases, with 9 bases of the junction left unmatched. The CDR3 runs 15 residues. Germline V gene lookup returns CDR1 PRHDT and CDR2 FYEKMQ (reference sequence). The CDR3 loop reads CATPIRGGSTDTQYF. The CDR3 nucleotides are TGTGCCACCCCAATCCGGGGGGGTAGCACAGATACGCAGTATTTT.

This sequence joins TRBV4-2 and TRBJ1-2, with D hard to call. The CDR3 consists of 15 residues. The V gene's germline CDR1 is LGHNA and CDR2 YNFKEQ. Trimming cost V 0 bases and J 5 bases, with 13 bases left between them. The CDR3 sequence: CASSQEAAGVYGYTF. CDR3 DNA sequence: TGTGCCAGCAGCCAAGAGGCGGCGGGCGTATATGGCTACACCTTC.

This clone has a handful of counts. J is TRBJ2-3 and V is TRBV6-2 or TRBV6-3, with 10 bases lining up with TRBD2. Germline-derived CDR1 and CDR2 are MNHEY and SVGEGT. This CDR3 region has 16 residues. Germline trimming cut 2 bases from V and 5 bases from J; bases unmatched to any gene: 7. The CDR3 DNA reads TGTGCCAGCAGTTACCGCCTAGCGGGGGAAGGAGATACGCAGTATTTT. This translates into CASSYRLAGEGDTQYF.

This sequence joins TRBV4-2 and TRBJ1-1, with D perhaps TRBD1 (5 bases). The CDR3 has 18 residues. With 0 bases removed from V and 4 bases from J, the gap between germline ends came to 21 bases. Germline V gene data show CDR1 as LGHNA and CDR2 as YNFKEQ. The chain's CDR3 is CASSQDGRGYSWGTEAFF. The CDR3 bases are TGTGCCAGCAGCCAAGATGGTAGGGGTTATAGTTGGGGCACTGAAGCTTTCTTT.

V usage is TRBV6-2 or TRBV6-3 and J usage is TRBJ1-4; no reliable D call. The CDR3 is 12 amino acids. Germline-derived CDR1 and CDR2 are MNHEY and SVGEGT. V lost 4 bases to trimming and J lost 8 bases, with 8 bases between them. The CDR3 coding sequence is TGTGCCAGCAGTTTCGGTGCGGAAAAACTGTTTTTT. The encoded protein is CASSFGAEKLFF.

The CDR3 nucleotides are TGTGCCAGCATCCGGGACTACTACAATGAGCAGTTCTTC. It specifies CASIRDYYNEQFF. The chain joins TRBV7-2 to TRBJ2-1; 7 bases are a match to TRBD2. The CDR3 is 13 amino acids. Germline CDR1 SGHTA, CDR2 FQGNSA. With V trimmed by 7 bases and J by 3 bases, 3 bases remained unmatched.

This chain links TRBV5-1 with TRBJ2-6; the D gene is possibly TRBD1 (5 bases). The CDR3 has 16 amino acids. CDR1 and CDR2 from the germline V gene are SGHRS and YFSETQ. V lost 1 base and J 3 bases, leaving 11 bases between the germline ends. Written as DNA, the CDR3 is TGCGCCAGCAGCTTGAAGGGGATTGGTGGGGCCAACGTCCTGACTTTC. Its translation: CASSLKGIGGANVLTF.

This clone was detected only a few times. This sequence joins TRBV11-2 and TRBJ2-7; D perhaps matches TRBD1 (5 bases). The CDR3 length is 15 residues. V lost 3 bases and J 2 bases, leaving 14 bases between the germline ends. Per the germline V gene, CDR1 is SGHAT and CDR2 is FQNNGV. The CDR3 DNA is TGTGCCAGCAGCTTCGACAGAAGCCCAACCTACGAGCAGTACTTC. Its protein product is CASSFDRSPTYEQYF.

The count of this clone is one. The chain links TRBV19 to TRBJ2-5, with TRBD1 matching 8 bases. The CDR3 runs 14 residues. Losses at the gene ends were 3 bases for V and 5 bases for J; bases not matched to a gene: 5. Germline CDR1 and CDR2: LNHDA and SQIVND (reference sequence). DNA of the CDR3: TGTGCCAGTAGTATTCAGGGGGCTTGGGAGACCCAGTACTTC. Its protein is CASSIQGAWETQYF.

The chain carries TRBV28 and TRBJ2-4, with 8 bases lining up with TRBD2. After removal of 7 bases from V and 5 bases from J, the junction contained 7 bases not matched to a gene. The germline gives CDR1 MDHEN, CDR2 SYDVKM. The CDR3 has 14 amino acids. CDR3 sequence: CASKRGGLQNIQYF. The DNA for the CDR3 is TGTGCCAGCAAACGGGGGGGCCTCCAAAACATTCAGTACTTC. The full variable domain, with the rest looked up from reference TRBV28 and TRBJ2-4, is DVKVTQSSRYLVKRTGEKVFLECVQDMDHENMFWYRQDPGLGLRLIYFSYDVKMKEKGDIPEGYSVSREKKERFSLILESASTNQTSMYLCASKRGGLQNIQYFGAGTRLSVL.

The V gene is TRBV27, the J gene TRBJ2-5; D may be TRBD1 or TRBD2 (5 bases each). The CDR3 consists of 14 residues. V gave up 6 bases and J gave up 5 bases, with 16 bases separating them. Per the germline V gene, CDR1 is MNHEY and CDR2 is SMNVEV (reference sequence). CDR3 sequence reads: CASRGPTSQETQYF. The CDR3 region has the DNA TGTGCCAGCAGGGGACCGACTTCCCAGGAGACCCAGTACTTC.

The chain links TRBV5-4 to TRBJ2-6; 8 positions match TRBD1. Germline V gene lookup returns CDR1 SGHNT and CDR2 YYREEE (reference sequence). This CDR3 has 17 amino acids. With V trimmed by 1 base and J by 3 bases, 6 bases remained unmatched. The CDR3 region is CASSLQGAGGGANVLTF. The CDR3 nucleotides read TGTGCCAGCAGCTTGCAGGGGGCTGGGGGTGGGGCCAACGTCCTGACTTTC.

This CDR3 reads CASSLARLAGKDEQFF. Written as DNA, the CDR3 is TGTGCCAGCAGCTTAGCGAGACTAGCGGGGAAGGATGAGCAGTTCTTC. This sequence joins TRBV7-9 and TRBJ2-1; 11 nucleotides agree with TRBD2. CDR3 length: 16 residues. V lost 0 bases, J lost 8 bases, and 6 bases stayed unmatched. Germline V CDR1 and CDR2: SEHNR, FQNEAQ (reference sequence).

The CDR3 spells CASNQGVSGYTF. The CDR3 DNA is TGTGCCAGCAATCAGGGGGTTAGTGGCTACACCTTC. The chain is built from TRBV19 and TRBJ1-2, with 7 positions matching TRBD1. CDR1 and CDR2 from the germline V gene are LNHDA and SQIVND (reference sequence). V was pared by 9 bases and J by 7 bases, with 8 bases of the junction left unmatched. The CDR3 has 12 amino acids.

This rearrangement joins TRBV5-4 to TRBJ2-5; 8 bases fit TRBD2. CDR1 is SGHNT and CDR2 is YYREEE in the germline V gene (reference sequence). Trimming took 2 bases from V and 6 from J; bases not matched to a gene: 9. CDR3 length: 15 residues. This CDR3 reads CASSFPGLDVKTQYF. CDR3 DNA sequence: TGTGCCAGCAGCTTTCCGGGACTAGATGTGAAGACCCAGTACTTC.

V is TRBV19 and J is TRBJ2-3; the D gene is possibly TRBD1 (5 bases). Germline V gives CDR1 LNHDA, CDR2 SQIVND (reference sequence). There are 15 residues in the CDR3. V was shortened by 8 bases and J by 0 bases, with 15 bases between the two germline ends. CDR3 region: CASSQQATSTDTQYF. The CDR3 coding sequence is TGTGCCAGTTCACAACAGGCCACCAGCACAGATACGCAGTATTTT.

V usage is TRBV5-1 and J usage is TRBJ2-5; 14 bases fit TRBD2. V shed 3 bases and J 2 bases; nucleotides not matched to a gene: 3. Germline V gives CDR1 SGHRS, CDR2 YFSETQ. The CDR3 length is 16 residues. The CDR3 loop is CASSWGLAGDQETQYF. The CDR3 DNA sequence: TGCGCCAGCAGCTGGGGACTAGCGGGGGATCAAGAGACCCAGTACTTC.

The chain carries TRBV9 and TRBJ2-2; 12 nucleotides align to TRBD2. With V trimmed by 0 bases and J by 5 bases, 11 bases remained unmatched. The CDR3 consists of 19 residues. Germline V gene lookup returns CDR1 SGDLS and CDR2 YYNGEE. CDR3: CASSVGTSGRRYGTGELFF. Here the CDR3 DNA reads TGTGCCAGCAGCGTAGGCACTAGCGGGAGGCGGTACGGTACCGGGGAGCTGTTTTTT.